This TCR beta chain came from a study of pediatric ulcerative colitis. Rectal tissue came from one to two pinch biopsies taken at colonoscopy. Regarding this clone: The antigen is undetermined.

Study results and limitations: Acute severe colitis showed lower rectal diversity from clonal expansions. Compared with controls, ulcerative colitis showed greater blood-rectum clone sharing.

Produced via immunoSEQ multiplex PCR; TCRdb's table is partial and in-frame only. The repertoire includes approximately 37,000 clones, roughly 70% of them detected once, and 7.5% to 9% sits in the top ten. V lost 4 bases to trimming and J lost 0 bases, with 7 bases between them. The CDR3 runs 15 residues. Germline assignment: CDR1 SEHNR and CDR2 FQNEAQ (reference sequence). The chain couples TRBV7-9 to TRBJ2-6; tentative D call: TRBD2 (5 bases). The TCR originated in a boy between 5 and 17 years old with severe ulcerative colitis. Sequencing was carried out using gut tissue. CDR3 in amino acids: CASSSGGSGANVLTF. The CDR3 DNA is TGTGCCAGCAGCTCAGGAGGCTCTGGGGCCAACGTCCTGACTTTC.